The subject of this entry is one T cell receptor (beta chain). The antigen is not known. At one end, the junction sequence differs from germline, possibly due to a read error. These data originate in a study of beta chain features in type 1 diabetes. Background on the study: Across all samples, roughly 98,000,000 sorted cells were examined. Study-wide findings and caveats: More deletions and fewer insertions at VDJ junctions were seen in type 1 diabetes patients. Moderately but significantly shorter TCRB CDR3s were found in Type 1 diabetes patients in all four CD4+ subsets.

Expressed TCRB transcripts were sequenced, since all the RNA that had been isolated was reverse transcribed. Sequencing of naive, central memory and regulatory T cell samples gave an average of roughly 3.5 million reads. Libraries were prepared by immunoSEQ multiplex PCR; TCRdb keeps only in-frame clonotypes and omits some of them. The sample includes some 45,000 clones, over 60% seen only once; the top ten take roughly 2.2%. Germline V lookup: CDR1 LGHNA, CDR2 YSLEER. The CDR3 consists of 15 residues. Sorting of CD4+ naive, central memory, regulatory and stem cell-like memory cells was performed via CD45RO/CCR7/CD25/CD127/CD95/CD27.

This clonotype was sampled from a woman between 18 and 29 years old with type 1 diabetes. Sequenced sample: Tregs from blood. The chain links TRBV4-3 to TRBJ1-4; 7 nucleotides align to TRBD1. The CDR3 is CVSSRSTGIGEKLFF. In DNA, the CDR3 is TGCGTCAGCAGCCGGTCGACAGGGATTGGTGAAAAACTGTTTTTT.